The next 2 T cell receptor beta chains were all read from a single sample in a study of blood T cells in healthy people across ages. A J-beta primer mix and a sample-barcoded 5' primer were used in a second PCR of about 7 to 12 cycles. One entry per CDR3 protein, called by TCRdb with MiXCR from the 5' RACE reads. The profile shows 550,000 to 750,000 distinct CDR3 sequences, around 20% of them singletons. Sequences were obtained from blood. Receptors originate from an older man in good health.

This clonotype was detected a few times. The chain is built from TRBV29-1 and TRBJ2-5, with TRBD2 as a possible D gene (6 bases). Trimming took 5 bases from V and 5 from J, leaving 15 bases between them. Germline CDR1 is SQVTM and CDR2 is ANQGSEA. The CDR3 runs to 13 residues. The CDR3 protein is CSVTRGIGETQYF. The CDR3 DNA sequence: TGCAGCGTTACCCGCGGGATCGGGGAGACCCAGTACTTC. Full variable domain (remainder filled in from reference TRBV29-1 and TRBJ2-5): SAVISQKPSRDICQRGTSLTIQCQVDSQVTMMFWYRQQPGQSLTLIATANQGSEATYESGFVIDKFPISRPNLTFSTLTVSNMSPEDSSIYLCSVTRGIGETQYFGPGTRLLVL.

This clonotype was seen a handful of times. The chain links TRBV4-1 to TRBJ1-1; D gene ambiguous. The CDR3 totals 13 residues. Trimming shortened V by 1 base and J by 0 bases, and 3 bases separated the two germline ends. Per the germline V gene, CDR1 is MGHRA and CDR2 is YSYEKL. CDR3: CASSQVVNTEAFF. CDR3 nucleotide sequence: TGCGCCAGCAGCCAAGTAGTGAACACTGAAGCTTTCTTT.